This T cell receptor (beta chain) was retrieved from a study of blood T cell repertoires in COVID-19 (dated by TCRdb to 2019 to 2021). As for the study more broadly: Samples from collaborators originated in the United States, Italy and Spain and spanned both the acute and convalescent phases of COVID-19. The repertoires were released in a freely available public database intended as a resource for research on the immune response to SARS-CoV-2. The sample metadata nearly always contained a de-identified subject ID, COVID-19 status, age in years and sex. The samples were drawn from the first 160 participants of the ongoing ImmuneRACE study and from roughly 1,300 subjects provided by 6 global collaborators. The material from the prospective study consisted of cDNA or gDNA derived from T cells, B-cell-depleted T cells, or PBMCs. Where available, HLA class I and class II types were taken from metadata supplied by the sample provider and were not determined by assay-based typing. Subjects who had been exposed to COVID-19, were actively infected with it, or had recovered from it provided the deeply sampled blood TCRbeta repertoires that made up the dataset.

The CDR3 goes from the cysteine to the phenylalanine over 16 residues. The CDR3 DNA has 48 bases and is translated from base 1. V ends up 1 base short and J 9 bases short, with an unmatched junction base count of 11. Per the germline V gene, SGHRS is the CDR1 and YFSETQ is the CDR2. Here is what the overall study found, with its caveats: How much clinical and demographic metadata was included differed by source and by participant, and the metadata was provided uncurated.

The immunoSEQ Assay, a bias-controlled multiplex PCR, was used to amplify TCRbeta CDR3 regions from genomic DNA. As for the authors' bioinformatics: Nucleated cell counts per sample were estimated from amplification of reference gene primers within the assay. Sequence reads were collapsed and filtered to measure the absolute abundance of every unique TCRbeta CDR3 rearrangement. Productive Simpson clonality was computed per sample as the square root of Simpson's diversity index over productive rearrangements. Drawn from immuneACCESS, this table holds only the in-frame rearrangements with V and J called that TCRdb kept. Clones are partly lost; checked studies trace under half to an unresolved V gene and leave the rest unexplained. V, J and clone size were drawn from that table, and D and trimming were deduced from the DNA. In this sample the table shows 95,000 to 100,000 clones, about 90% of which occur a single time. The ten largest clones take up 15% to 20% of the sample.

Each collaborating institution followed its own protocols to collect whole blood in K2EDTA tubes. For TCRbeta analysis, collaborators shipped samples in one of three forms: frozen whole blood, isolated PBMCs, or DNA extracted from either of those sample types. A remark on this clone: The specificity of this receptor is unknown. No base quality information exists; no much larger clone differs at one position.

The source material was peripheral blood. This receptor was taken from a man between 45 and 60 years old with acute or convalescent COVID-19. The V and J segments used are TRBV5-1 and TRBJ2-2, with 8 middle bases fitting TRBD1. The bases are TGCGCCAGCAGCTTGAGCCCCAGGGGGCGCATCCGGGAGCTGTTTTTT. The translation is CASSLSPRGRIRELFF.